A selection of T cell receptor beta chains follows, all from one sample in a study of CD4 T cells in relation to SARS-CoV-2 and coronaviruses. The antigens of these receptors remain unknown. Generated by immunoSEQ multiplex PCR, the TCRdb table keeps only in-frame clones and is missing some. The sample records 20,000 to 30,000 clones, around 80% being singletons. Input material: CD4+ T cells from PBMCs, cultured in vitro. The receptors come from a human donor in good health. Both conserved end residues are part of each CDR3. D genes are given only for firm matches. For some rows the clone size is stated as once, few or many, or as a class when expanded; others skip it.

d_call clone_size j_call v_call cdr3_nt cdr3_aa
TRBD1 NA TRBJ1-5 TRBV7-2 TGTGCCAGCAGCATGACAGGGGGCAATCAGCCCCAGCATTTT CASSMTGGNQPQHF
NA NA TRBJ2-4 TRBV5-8 TGTGCCAGCAGCTTTACCTCCGACGCTTTAGCCAAAAACATTCAGTACTTC CASSFTSDALAKNIQYF
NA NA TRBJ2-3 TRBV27 TGTGCCAGCAGTTTAGGACAGTCAACGCAGTATTTT CASSLGQSTQYF
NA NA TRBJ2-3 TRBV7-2 TGTGCCAGCAGCTTAGATATGGGTGCAGATACGCAGTATTTT CASSLDMGADTQYF
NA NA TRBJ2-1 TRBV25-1 TGTGCCAGCAGCTCTAGGGCCAATGAGCAGTTCTTC CASSSRANEQFF
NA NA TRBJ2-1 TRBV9 TGTGCCAGCAGCGGGGACAAAATCGTCTACAATGAGCAGTTCTTC CASSGDKIVYNEQFF
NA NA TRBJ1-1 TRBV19 TGTGCCAGTAGCAGGTCTCGGGGGATGGGTGAAGCTTTCTTT CASSRSRGMGEAFF
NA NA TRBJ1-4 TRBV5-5 TGTGCCAGCAGCTCGCGACAAGATCTGGGACTGTTTTTT CASSSRQDLGLFF
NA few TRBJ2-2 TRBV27 TGTGCCAGCATAGCTTCGAGGAGTCACACCGGGGAGCTGTTTTTT CASIASRSHTGELFF
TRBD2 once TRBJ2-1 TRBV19 TGTGCCAGTAGTATCAGACTAGCGGGAGGAGAGCAGTTCTTC CASSIRLAGGEQFF
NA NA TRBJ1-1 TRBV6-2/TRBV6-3 TGTGCCAGCAGTTACGCGCAGTCGGACACTGAAGCTTTCTTT CASSYAQSDTEAFF
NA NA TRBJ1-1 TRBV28 TGTGCCAGCAGTTTATGGCCGCGGGCTTTCTTT CASSLWPRAFF
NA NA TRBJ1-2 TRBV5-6 TGTGCCAGCAGCTTGGCCCCAAATAAAATGCAGGGGACTTTTGGCTACACCTTC CASSLAPNKMQGTFGYTF
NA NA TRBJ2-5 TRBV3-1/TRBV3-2 TGTGCCAGCAGCCAATTGGGAGAGACCCAGTACTTC CASSQLGETQYF
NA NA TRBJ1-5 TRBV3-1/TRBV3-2 TGTGCCAGCAGCCAAACTCGGGGGAATCAGCCCCAGCATTTT CASSQTRGNQPQHF
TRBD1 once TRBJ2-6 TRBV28 TGTGCCAGCTCATCGGGACAGGGACGGACTGGGGCCAACGTCCTGACTTTC CASSSGQGRTGANVLTF
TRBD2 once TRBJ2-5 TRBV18 TGTGCCAGCTCACCAGCGACTAGCGGGAGAGAGACCCAGTACTTC CASSPATSGRETQYF
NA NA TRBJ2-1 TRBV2 TGTGCCACCCTAGACTATAACAAGGATGAGCAGTTCTTC CATLDYNKDEQFF
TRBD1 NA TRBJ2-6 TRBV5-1 TGCGCCACCCGGGCGGGACAGGGGGCGCGAGGGGCCAACGTCCTGACTTTC CATRAGQGARGANVLTF
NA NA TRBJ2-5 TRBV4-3 TGCGCCAGCAGCCAAGAAAGAGGCGAGACCCAGTACTTC CASSQERGETQYF
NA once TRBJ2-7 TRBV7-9 TGTGCCAGCAGCTTAGAATCCGTAAGCGAGCAGTACTTC CASSLESVSEQYF
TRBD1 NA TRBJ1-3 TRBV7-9 TGTGCCAGCAGCTTTGGGGACAGGACCTCTGGAAACACCATATATTTT CASSFGDRTSGNTIYF
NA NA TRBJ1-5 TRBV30 TGTGCCTGGAGCCCAACAGGGCATGGACAGCCCCAGCATTTT CAWSPTGHGQPQHF
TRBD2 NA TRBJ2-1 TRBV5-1 TGCGCCAGCAGCTTGGTTTCTAGCGGCCAGCAGTTCTTC CASSLVSSGQQFF
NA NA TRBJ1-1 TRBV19 TGTGCCAGTAGTGGGGGACACCAGGACGCTGAAGCTTTCTTT CASSGGHQDAEAFF
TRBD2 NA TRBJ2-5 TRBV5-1 TGCGCCAGCAGAACCGGGACTAGCGGGGATCAAGAGACCCAGTACTTC CASRTGTSGDQETQYF
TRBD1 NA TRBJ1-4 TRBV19 TGTGCCAGTAGTGCCCGACAGGGAATGGGCGAAAAACTGTTTTTT CASSARQGMGEKLFF
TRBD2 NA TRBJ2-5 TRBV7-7 TGTGCTAGCAGCCCCCGCGGCGGGGGGGAGACCCAGTACTTC CASSPRGGGETQYF